These 22 T cell receptor beta chains originate from one sample sequenced in a study of T cell repertoires in cytomegalovirus infection. MiXCR, run by TCRdb on the reads, gives a single entry per CDR3 protein. The sample yields 200,000 to 300,000 distinct CDR3 sequences, 12% to 15% seen once. Sequenced sample: PBMCs. The receptor source for this set is a human donor in good health (CMV status not recorded). Some clones in this sample may be carry-over from other donors' samples.

This clonotype was detected ten times or more. V and J are TRBV19 and TRBJ2-5; D may be TRBD1 (5 bases). Trimming stripped 3 bases from V and 1 base from J, with 18 bases between. Looked up from germline, CDR1 is LNHDA and CDR2 is SQIVND (reference sequence). The CDR3 has 17 amino acids. CDR3 nucleotides: TGTGCCAGTAGTATGGGGCGCGGCAGGCCTTTCCAAGAGACCCAGTACTTC. Protein sequence: CASSMGRGRPFQETQYF. Full variable domain (outside the CDR3, taken from reference TRBV19 and TRBJ2-5): DGGITQSPKYLFRKEGQNVTLSCEQNLNHDAMYWYRQDPGQGLRLIYYSQIVNDFQKGDIAEGYSVSREKKESFPLTVTSAQKNPTAFYLCASSMGRGRPFQETQYFGPGTRLLVL.

J is TRBJ1-1 and V is TRBV10-3; no clear D. The V gene lost 3 bases and the J gene lost 1 base, with 9 bases spanning the gap. Looked up from germline, CDR1 is ENHRY and CDR2 is SYGVKD. This CDR3 has 14 residues. The CDR3 is CAISDGRPNTEAFF. The CDR3 region has the DNA TGTGCCATCAGTGACGGACGTCCGAACACTGAAGCTTTCTTT.

This clonotype was observed at least ten times. The chain recombines TRBV7-2 with TRBJ1-5; TRBD1 is a possible D gene (5 bases). The CDR3 is 15 amino acids. V was pared by 4 bases and J by 7 bases, with 17 bases between. CDR1 is SGHTA and CDR2 is FQGNSA in the germline V gene. CDR3 nucleotides: TGTGCCAGCAGCTCCCGCGGGGGGATCGCGCAGCCCCAGCATTTT. Translated, it gives CASSSRGGIAQPQHF.

The chain links TRBV5-1 to TRBJ1-6; no clear D. The V gene's germline CDR1 is SGHRS and CDR2 YFSETQ. CDR3 length equals 15 residues. Deletions cut 7 bases from V and 5 bases from J, with 16 bases between. The DNA for the CDR3 is TGCGCCAGCTCTACGGGCCCGGAAAATAATTCACCCCTCCACTTT. It translates to CASSTGPENNSPLHF.

The chain has TRBV29-1 and TRBJ2-1; D might be TRBD2 (6 bases). Between the trimmed V and J ends, which lost 4 bases and 2 bases, there was a span of 12 bases. The CDR3 runs to 14 residues. The germline gives CDR1 SQVTM, CDR2 ANQGSEA. CDR3 amino acids: CSVGRGVAYNEQFF. For the CDR3, the DNA is TGCAGCGTTGGGCGGGGAGTAGCCTACAATGAGCAGTTCTTC.

This clonotype was picked up many times. The chain couples TRBV7-3 to TRBJ2-1, with 14 bases identical to TRBD2. The CDR3 is 15 residues long. Germline V gene lookup returns CDR1 SGHTA and CDR2 FQGTGA. J gave up 10 bases and V 5 bases, and 7 bases lay outside the gene matches. The CDR3 DNA sequence: TGTGCCAGCAGCCAAGGACTAGCGGGGGGTGCCGAGCAGTTCTTC. Its translation is CASSQGLAGGAEQFF.

The chain carries TRBV7-3 and TRBJ2-1, with D tentatively TRBD2 (6 bases). This CDR3 has 14 amino acids. Germline lookup yields CDR1 SGHTA and CDR2 FQGTGA. Trimming pared 5 bases from V and 6 bases from J, leaving 14 bases between. The chain's CDR3 is CASSPPGLSNEQFF. In DNA, the CDR3 is TGTGCCAGCAGCCCCCCGGGACTCTCCAATGAGCAGTTCTTC.

The rearrangement uses TRBV19 and TRBJ1-1, with TRBD1 identical over 8 bases. Germline CDR1 and CDR2: LNHDA and SQIVND (reference sequence). With 5 bases clipped from V and 10 bases from J, the junction kept 6 bases outside the gene matches. The CDR3 extends over 12 amino acids. CDR3 bases: TGTGCCAGTAGTGGCCCAGGGGGCGCAGCTTTCTTT. Its translation: CASSGPGGAAFF.

This clonotype occurred a few times. A junction boundary mismatches the germline segment, possibly from a read error. The J gene is TRBJ2-2, the V gene TRBV20-1, with D possibly matching TRBD2 (6 bases). Germline V gene data show CDR1 as DFQATT and CDR2 as SNEGSKA (reference sequence). The CDR3 loop spans 15 amino acids. As DNA, the CDR3 is TGCAGTGCTAGAGATGCGACTAGAAACAACGGGGAGCTGTTTTTT. Encoded protein: CSARDATRNNGELFF.

By frequency in the sample, this clonotype is medium-sized (0.01 to 0.1%). The chain employs TRBV28 and TRBJ2-5; 7 bases are shared with TRBD1. The CDR3 runs 15 residues. The germline V gene encodes CDR1 MDHEN and CDR2 SYDVKM. V lost 10 bases to trimming and J lost 3 bases; unmatched junction nucleotides: 14. The CDR3 DNA sequence: TGTGCCACCTATCCAGCGGACAGGACCGAAGAGACCCAGTACTTC. Its translation is CATYPADRTEETQYF.

There are a few counts of this clonotype. The gene calls are TRBV7-9 and TRBJ1-4; 7 bases align to TRBD1. This CDR3 contains 15 residues. CDR1 and CDR2 (germline): SEHNR, FQNEAQ (reference sequence). With V trimmed by 5 bases and J by 2 bases, 5 bases remained unmatched. CDR3 region: CASSLTGATNEKLFF. The CDR3 DNA follows: TGTGCCAGCAGCCTTACAGGGGCGACTAATGAAAAACTGTTTTTT.

This clonotype was seen repeatedly, ten times or more. The chain has TRBV6-2 or TRBV6-3 and TRBJ2-5; 10 bases line up with TRBD2. After removal of 3 bases from V and 4 bases from J, the junction contained 14 bases not matched to a gene. CDR3 length: 18 amino acids. Looked up from germline, CDR1 is MNHEY and CDR2 is SVGEGT. The CDR3 loop reads CASSYGSPSGGPGETQYF. The CDR3 DNA follows: TGTGCCAGCAGTTATGGTTCGCCTAGCGGGGGCCCCGGAGAGACCCAGTACTTC.

This clonotype was recorded at least ten times. The chain is built from TRBV7-2 and TRBJ2-7; 7 bases fit TRBD2. The CDR3 loop spans 14 amino acids. Germline V gives CDR1 SGHTA, CDR2 FQGNSA. V dropped 5 bases and J dropped 0; count of bases not matched to a gene: 4. The chain's CDR3 is CASSPAGLSYEQYF. The CDR3 DNA follows: TGTGCCAGCAGCCCAGCGGGGCTCTCCTACGAGCAGTACTTC.

This clonotype has at least ten counts. The V gene is TRBV28, the J gene TRBJ2-2; D perhaps matches TRBD1 (6 bases). V lost 8 bases and J lost 7, with 14 bases in between. This CDR3 spans 13 amino acids. Germline V gives CDR1 MDHEN, CDR2 SYDVKM. This CDR3 is CASHGTSGGELFF. The CDR3 DNA reads TGTGCCAGCCACGGGACATCGGGCGGGGAGCTGTTTTTT. The full variable domain, completed using reference TRBV28 and TRBJ2-2, is DVKVTQSSRYLVKRTGEKVFLECVQDMDHENMFWYRQDPGLGLRLIYFSYDVKMKEKGDIPEGYSVSREKKERFSLILESASTNQTSMYLCASHGTSGGELFFGEGSRLTVL.

The table lists this clonotype with many counts. V usage is TRBV4-2 and J usage is TRBJ2-7; TRBD1 matches 9 bases. The germline V gene has CDR1 LGHNA and CDR2 YNFKEQ. V shed 2 bases and J 4 bases; nucleotides not matched to a gene: 6. There are 15 residues in the CDR3. CDR3 DNA sequence: TGTGCCAGCAGCCAACCGGGACAGGGAACTTACGAGCAGTACTTC. Its protein product is CASSQPGQGTYEQYF.

This clonotype was detected a few times. J is TRBJ2-7 and V is TRBV5-5; TRBD1 is a possible D gene (6 bases). V lost 3 bases and J 6 bases, leaving 16 bases between the germline ends. This CDR3 comprises 14 residues. CDR1 and CDR2 from the germline V gene are SGHKS and YYEKEE (reference sequence). The CDR3 sequence is CASSWTTGSREQYF. CDR3 in DNA: TGTGCCAGCAGCTGGACAACAGGGTCGCGCGAGCAGTACTTC.

In its sample, this clonotype was seen a few times. The rearrangement links TRBV10-3 to TRBJ2-3; 9 bases are a match to TRBD1. Germline-derived CDR1 and CDR2 are ENHRY and SYGVKD. J lost 2 bases, V lost 10 bases, and 4 bases had no gene match. This CDR3 is built from 13 residues. The CDR3 region is CASGTGNTDTQYF. DNA of the CDR3: TGTGCCAGTGGGACAGGGAACACAGATACGCAGTATTTT.

V is TRBV4-2 and J is TRBJ1-2, with 8 bases fitting TRBD1. The germline V gene encodes CDR1 LGHNA and CDR2 YNFKEQ. The J segment lost 6 bases and the V segment lost 3 bases, leaving 12 bases of the junction unmatched. This CDR3 region has 16 residues. CDR3 in amino acids: CASSQTPGQAMDGYTF. The CDR3 DNA reads as TGTGCCAGCAGCCAGACCCCGGGACAGGCCATGGATGGCTACACCTTC.

J is TRBJ2-7 and V is TRBV9; the match to TRBD2 covers 9 bases. CDR1 is SGDLS and CDR2 is YYNGEE in the germline V gene. The trim removed 4 bases at V and 4 bases at J, leaving 9 bases unmatched. The CDR3 spans 15 residues. CDR3 DNA sequence: TGTGCCAGCAGCCCCGATGGGACTAGCCGGTACGAGCAGTACTTC. It is translated as CASSPDGTSRYEQYF.

This sequence joins TRBV28 and TRBJ2-7, with 8 bases lining up with TRBD2. The germline CDR1 and CDR2 sequences are MDHEN and SYDVKM. The CDR3 runs to 15 residues. Trimming took 4 bases from V and 6 from J; bases not matched to a gene: 11. The chain's CDR3 is CASSSGTSSTSEQYF. DNA of the CDR3: TGTGCCAGCAGTTCCGGGACTAGTTCTACATCCGAGCAGTACTTC.

The J gene is TRBJ2-5, the V gene TRBV6-2 or TRBV6-3; possible D gene TRBD1, 5 bases. Trimming cost V 7 bases and J 4 bases, with 7 bases left between them. Germline lookup yields CDR1 MNHEY and CDR2 SVGEGT. The CDR3 consists of 11 residues. Here the CDR3 reads CASTRGETQYF. As DNA, the CDR3 is TGTGCCAGCACTAGGGGAGAGACCCAGTACTTC.

The rearrangement joins TRBV6-4 to TRBJ2-1; TRBD2 aligns across 7 bases. The V and J ends lost 6 bases and 7 bases, in that order; junction bases with no gene match: 6. The CDR3 runs 13 residues. Germline values: CDR1 MRHNA, CDR2 SNTAGT. The CDR3 protein is CASSRIAGNEQFF. The CDR3 DNA is TGTGCCAGCAGCCGTATAGCGGGTAATGAGCAGTTCTTC.